Each of the 15 T cell receptor beta chains below was sequenced from the same sample in a study of CD8 T cells in ankylosing spondylitis. TCRdb recomputed calls from the 5' RACE reads with MiXCR, one row per CDR3 protein. Of some 200,000 distinct CDR3 sequences in the sample, roughly 12% were seen once. The material sequenced was blood, either unsorted or a sorted T cell fraction (not recorded which). The receptors derive from a male donor with ankylosing spondylitis or in good health (not recorded which).

This clonotype was recorded a few times. The chain couples TRBV5-6 to TRBJ2-7, with 9 bases that match TRBD1. Germline V gene lookup returns CDR1 SGHDT and CDR2 YYEEEE. V lost 5 bases to trimming and J lost 6 bases; unmatched junction nucleotides: 21. The CDR3 has 18 residues. The CDR3 is CASSTLEGTGLYGSEQYF. The CDR3 nucleotides are TGTGCCAGCAGTACCCTGGAGGGGACAGGGCTTTACGGAAGCGAGCAGTACTTC.

This clonotype was counted a few times. The J gene is TRBJ2-2, the V gene TRBV12-3 or TRBV12-4, with 7 bases that match TRBD2. The CDR3 length is 17 residues. Trimming removed 3 bases from V and 4 bases from J; junction bases left unmatched: 11. The CDR3 nucleotides are TGTGCCAGCAGTTTTGAGGTCGGGAGGTCGGGCACCGGGGAGCTGTTTTTT. The encoded protein is CASSFEVGRSGTGELFF.

This clonotype was seen at least ten times. The chain recombines TRBV4-1 with TRBJ2-7; D is possibly TRBD1 or TRBD2 (5 bases each). Germline V gene data show CDR1 as MGHRA and CDR2 as YSYEKL. This CDR3 comprises 14 residues. With 3 bases removed from V and 2 bases from J, the gap between germline ends came to 11 bases. CDR3 region: CASSQPGTTYEQYF. Here the CDR3 DNA reads TGCGCCAGCAGCCAGCCCGGGACGACCTACGAGCAGTACTTC.

This clonotype was detected a few times. This rearrangement joins TRBV3-1 to TRBJ2-7; D remains unclear. Trimming removed 1 base at V and 6 bases at J, with 13 bases between. The CDR3 spans 14 residues. The V gene's germline CDR1 is LGHDT and CDR2 YNNKEL (reference sequence). The CDR3 DNA sequence: TGTGCCAGCAGCCAAGGCATTAGCCATCTCGAGCAGTACTTC. As protein: CASSQGISHLEQYF.

This clonotype has only a few counts. The rearrangement links TRBV25-1 to TRBJ2-2; D unclear. This CDR3 has 11 residues. The germline gives CDR1 MGHDK, CDR2 SYGVNS. The V end was cut by 4 bases, the J end by 5 bases, with 2 bases between. CDR3 loop: CASSVTGELFF. The CDR3 DNA is TGTGCCAGCAGTGTAACCGGGGAGCTGTTTTTT.

V is TRBV19 and J is TRBJ1-1; D call uncertain. CDR1 LNHDA and CDR2 SQIVND come from the germline V gene (reference sequence). V dropped 7 bases and J dropped 1 base, with 16 bases sitting between them. The CDR3 runs to 15 residues. The CDR3 is CASNFLVGQNTEAFF. DNA for the CDR3: TGTGCCAGTAACTTTTTGGTGGGTCAGAACACTGAAGCTTTCTTT.

This clonotype was detected many times. The chain recombines TRBV12-3 or TRBV12-4 with TRBJ1-2; D is undetermined. The CDR3 has 13 amino acids. The V end lost 2 bases, the J end lost 8 bases, and 12 bases lay between the germline ends. CDR3 sequence (DNA): TGTGCCAGCAGTTTAAAGGGTCCCGGGGGCTACACCTTC. Protein: CASSLKGPGGYTF.

This clonotype was seen many times. The chain joins TRBV20-1 to TRBJ1-1; no clear D. With 4 bases removed from V and 4 bases from J, the gap between germline ends came to 16 bases. The CDR3 sequence is 14 residues long. Germline assignment: CDR1 DFQATT and CDR2 SNEGSKA (reference sequence). The CDR3 sequence is CSANPRGGVTEAFF. DNA for the CDR3: TGCAGTGCTAACCCCCGAGGCGGGGTCACTGAAGCTTTCTTT.

This clonotype was seen a handful of times. The V gene is TRBV6-6, the J gene TRBJ2-1; D call uncertain. In germline, CDR1 is MNHNY, CDR2 SVGAGI (reference sequence). V gave up 10 bases and J gave up 9 bases, with 19 bases separating them. The CDR3 loop spans 13 amino acids. CDR3 sequence: CAIDAGGSSEQFF. CDR3 in DNA: TGTGCCATCGACGCAGGCGGATCGAGTGAGCAGTTCTTC.

This clonotype occurred a few times. This chain connects TRBV10-3 to TRBJ2-3, with D possibly TRBD1 on 5 matching bases. Germline CDR1 is ENHRY and CDR2 is SYGVKD. This CDR3 contains 14 residues. The V gene lost 7 bases and the J gene lost 0 bases, with 11 bases spanning the gap. The CDR3 loop reads CAINYRSSTDTQYF. CDR3 DNA: TGTGCCATCAATTACAGGTCTAGCACAGATACGCAGTATTTT.

This clonotype was picked up a small number of times. The chain carries TRBV2 and TRBJ2-7; D possibly matches TRBD1 or TRBD2 (6 bases each). V lost 4 bases to trimming and J lost 2 bases, with 12 bases between them. From germline, CDR1 is SNHLY and CDR2 FYNNEI. The CDR3 totals 14 residues. CDR3 nucleotide sequence: TGTGCCAGCAGTGGTGGGGGGCAAACCTACGAGCAGTACTTC. Protein product: CASSGGGQTYEQYF.

In this sample, this clonotype turned up many times. This chain joins TRBV12-3 or TRBV12-4 and TRBJ2-7; no clear D. V was pared by 4 bases and J by 2 bases, with 6 bases between. The CDR3 has 12 amino acids. The CDR3 loop reads CASSSGTYEQYF. DNA for the CDR3: TGTGCCAGCAGTTCCGGAACCTACGAGCAGTACTTC.

This clonotype was seen a few times. The V and J genes are TRBV13 and TRBJ2-1; tentative D call: TRBD1 (5 bases). This CDR3 comprises 15 residues. Germline values: CDR1 PRHDT, CDR2 FYEKMQ (reference sequence). Trimming cost V 5 bases and J 0 bases, with 11 bases left between them. The CDR3 sequence is CASSAQASSYNEQFF. In nucleotides, the CDR3 is TGTGCCAGCAGCGCACAGGCGAGCTCCTACAATGAGCAGTTCTTC. The variable domain in full, with the rest retrieved from reference TRBV13 and TRBJ2-1, is AAGVIQSPRHLIKEKRETATLKCYPIPRHDTVYWYQQGPGQDPQFLISFYEKMQSDKGSIPDRFSAQQFSDYHSELNMSSLELGDSALYFCASSAQASSYNEQFFGPGTRLTVL.

The chain is built from TRBV9 and TRBJ2-1, with 7 bases that match TRBD2. CDR1 and CDR2 from the germline V gene are SGDLS and YYNGEE. V lost 4 bases and J lost 2; bases outside the gene matches: 9. The CDR3 has 16 amino acids. CDR3 amino acids: CASSPSDAGAYNEQFF. CDR3 sequence (DNA): TGTGCCAGCAGCCCCTCAGATGCGGGGGCCTACAATGAGCAGTTCTTC. The variable domain in full, completed from reference TRBV9 and TRBJ2-1, reads DSGVTQTPKHLITATGQRVTLRCSPRSGDLSVYWYQQSLDQGLQFLIQYYNGEERAKGNILERFSAQQFPDLHSELNLSSLELGDSALYFCASSPSDAGAYNEQFFGPGTRLTVL.

This clonotype was detected only a few times. The chain links TRBV7-9 to TRBJ2-7, with D possibly TRBD2 on 6 matching bases. The germline V and J ends were trimmed by 1 base and 6 bases, with 10 bases remaining between them. Germline CDR1 and CDR2: SEHNR and FQNEAQ (reference sequence). The CDR3 length is 13 residues. The CDR3 spells CASSLERAGEQYF. In nucleotides, the CDR3 is TGTGCCAGCAGCTTAGAGCGGGCCGGCGAGCAGTACTTC.